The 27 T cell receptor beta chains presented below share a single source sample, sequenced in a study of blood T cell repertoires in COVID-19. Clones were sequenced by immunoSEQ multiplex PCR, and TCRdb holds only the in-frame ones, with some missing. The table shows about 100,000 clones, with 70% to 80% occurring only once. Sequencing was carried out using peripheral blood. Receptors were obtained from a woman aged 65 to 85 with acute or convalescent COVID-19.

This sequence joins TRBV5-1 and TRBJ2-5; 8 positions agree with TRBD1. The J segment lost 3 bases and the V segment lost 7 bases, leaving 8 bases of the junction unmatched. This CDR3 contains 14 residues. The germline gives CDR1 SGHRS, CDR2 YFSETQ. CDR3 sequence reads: CASSNSQGEETQYF. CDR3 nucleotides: TGCGCCAGCTCTAACTCACAGGGGGAAGAGACCCAGTACTTC.

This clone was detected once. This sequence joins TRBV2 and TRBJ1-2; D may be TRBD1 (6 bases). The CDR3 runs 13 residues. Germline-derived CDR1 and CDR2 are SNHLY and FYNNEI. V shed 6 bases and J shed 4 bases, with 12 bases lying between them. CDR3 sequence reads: CASSQGIVYGYTF. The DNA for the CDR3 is TGTGCCAGCAGCCAGGGGATAGTCTATGGCTACACCTTC.

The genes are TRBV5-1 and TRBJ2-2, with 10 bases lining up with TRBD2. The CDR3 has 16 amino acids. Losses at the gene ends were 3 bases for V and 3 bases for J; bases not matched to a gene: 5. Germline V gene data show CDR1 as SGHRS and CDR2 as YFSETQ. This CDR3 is CASSSSAGGDTGELFF. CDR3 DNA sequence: TGCGCCAGCAGCTCCTCAGCGGGGGGGGACACCGGGGAGCTGTTTTTT.

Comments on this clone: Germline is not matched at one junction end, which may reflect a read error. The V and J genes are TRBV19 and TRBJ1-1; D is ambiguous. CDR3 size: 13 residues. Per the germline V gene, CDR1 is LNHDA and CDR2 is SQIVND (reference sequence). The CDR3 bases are TGTGCCAGTAGTATGAATTGGCGGGCGGCGACTCTCTTT. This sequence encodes CASSMNWRAATLF.

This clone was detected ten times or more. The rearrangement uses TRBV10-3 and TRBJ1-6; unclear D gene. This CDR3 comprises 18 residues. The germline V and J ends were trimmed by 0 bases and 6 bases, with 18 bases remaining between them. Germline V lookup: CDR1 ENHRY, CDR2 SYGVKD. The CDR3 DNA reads TGTGCCATCAGTGAGTCGATAGTTGCGACGGAGGCTAATTCACCCCTCCACTTT. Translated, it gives CAISESIVATEANSPLHF.

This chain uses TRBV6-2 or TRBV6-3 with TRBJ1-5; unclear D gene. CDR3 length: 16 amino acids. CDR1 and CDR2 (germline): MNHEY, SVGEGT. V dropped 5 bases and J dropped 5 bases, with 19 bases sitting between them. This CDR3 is CASSSADSGRHQPQHF. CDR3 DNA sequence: TGTGCCAGCAGTAGCGCAGATTCGGGGAGGCATCAGCCCCAGCATTTT.

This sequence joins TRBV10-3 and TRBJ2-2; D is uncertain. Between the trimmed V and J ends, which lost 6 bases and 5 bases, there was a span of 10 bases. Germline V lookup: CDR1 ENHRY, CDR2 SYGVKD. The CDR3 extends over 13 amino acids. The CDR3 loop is CAISYGLTGELFF. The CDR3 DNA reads TGTGCCATCAGCTACGGGTTGACCGGGGAGCTGTTTTTT.

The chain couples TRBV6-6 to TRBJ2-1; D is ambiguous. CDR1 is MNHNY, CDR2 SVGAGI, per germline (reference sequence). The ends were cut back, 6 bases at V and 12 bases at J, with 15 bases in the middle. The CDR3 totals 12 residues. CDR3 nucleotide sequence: TGTGCCAGCAGCCCGACCGACTCCGGGCAGTTCTTC. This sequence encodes CASSPTDSGQFF.

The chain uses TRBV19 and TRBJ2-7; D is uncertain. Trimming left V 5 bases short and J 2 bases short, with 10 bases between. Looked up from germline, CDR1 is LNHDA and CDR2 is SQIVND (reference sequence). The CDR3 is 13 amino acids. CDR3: CASSPSFTYEQYF. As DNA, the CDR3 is TGTGCCAGTAGTCCCTCTTTTACCTACGAGCAGTACTTC.

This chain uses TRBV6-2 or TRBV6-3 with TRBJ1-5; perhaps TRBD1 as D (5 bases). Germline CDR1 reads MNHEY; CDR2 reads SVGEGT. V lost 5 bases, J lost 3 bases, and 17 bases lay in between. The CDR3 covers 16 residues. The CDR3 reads CASSDGGPAPNQPQHF. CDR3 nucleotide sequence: TGTGCCAGCAGTGACGGGGGACCGGCACCCAATCAGCCCCAGCATTTT.

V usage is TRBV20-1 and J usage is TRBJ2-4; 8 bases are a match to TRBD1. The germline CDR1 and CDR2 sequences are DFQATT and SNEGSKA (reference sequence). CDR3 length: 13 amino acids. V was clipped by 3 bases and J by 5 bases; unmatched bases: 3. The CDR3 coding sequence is TGCAGTGCTAGTGTGACAGGGGAAAACATTCAGTACTTC. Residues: CSASVTGENIQYF.

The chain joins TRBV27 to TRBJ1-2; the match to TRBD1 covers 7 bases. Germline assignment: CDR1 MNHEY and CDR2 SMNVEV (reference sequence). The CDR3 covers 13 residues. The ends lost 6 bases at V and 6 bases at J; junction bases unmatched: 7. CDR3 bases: TGTGCCAGCAGGAGGGGGACAGATAATGGCTACACCTTC. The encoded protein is CASRRGTDNGYTF.

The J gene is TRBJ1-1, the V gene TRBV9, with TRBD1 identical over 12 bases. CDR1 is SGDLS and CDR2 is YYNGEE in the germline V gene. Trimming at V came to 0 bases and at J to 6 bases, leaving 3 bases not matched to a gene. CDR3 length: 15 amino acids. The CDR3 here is CASSVAGQGASEAFF. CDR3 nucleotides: TGTGCCAGCAGCGTAGCGGGACAGGGGGCATCTGAAGCTTTCTTT.

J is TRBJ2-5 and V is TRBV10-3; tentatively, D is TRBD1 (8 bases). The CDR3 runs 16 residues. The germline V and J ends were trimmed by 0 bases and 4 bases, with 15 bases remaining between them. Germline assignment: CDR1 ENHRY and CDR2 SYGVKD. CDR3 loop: CAISESRNRGGETQYF. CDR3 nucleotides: TGTGCCATCAGTGAGTCGAGGAACAGGGGGGGAGAGACCCAGTACTTC.

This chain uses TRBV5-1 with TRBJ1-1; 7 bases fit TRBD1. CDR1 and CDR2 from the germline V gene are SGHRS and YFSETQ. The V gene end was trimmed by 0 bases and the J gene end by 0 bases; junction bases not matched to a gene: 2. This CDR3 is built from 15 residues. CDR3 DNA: TGCGCCAGCAGCTTGGGGGACAGTTTGAACACTGAAGCTTTCTTT. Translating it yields CASSLGDSLNTEAFF. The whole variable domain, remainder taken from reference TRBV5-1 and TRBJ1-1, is KAGVTQTPRYLIKTRGQQVTLSCSPISGHRSVSWYQQTPGQGLQFLFEYFSETQRNKGNFPGRFSGRQFSNSRSEMNVSTLELGDSALYLCASSLGDSLNTEAFFGQGTRLTVV.

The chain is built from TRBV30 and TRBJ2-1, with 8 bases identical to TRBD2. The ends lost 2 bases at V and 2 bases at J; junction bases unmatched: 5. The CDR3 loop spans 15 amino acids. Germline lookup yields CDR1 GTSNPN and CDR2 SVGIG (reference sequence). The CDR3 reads CAWSYGLAAYNEQFF. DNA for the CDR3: TGTGCCTGGAGTTACGGACTAGCCGCCTACAATGAGCAGTTCTTC.

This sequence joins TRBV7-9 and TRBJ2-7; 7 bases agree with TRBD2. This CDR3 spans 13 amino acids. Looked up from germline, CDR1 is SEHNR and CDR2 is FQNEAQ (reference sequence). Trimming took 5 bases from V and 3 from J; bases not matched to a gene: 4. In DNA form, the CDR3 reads TGTGCCAGCAGCCCCGGGGGGATCTACGAGCAGTACGTC. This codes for CASSPGGIYEQYV.

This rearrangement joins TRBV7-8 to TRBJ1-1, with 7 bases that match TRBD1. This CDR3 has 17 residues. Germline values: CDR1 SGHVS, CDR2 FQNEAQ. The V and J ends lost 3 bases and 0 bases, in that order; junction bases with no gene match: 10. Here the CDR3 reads CASSFKGAGLLNTEAFF. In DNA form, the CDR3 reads TGTGCCAGCAGCTTTAAGGGGGCCGGCCTTCTGAACACTGAAGCTTTCTTT.

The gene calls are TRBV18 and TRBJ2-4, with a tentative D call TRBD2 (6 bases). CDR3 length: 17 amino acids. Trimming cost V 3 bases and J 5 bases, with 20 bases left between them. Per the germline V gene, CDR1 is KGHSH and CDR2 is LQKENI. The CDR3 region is CASSPRGGRFVENIQYF. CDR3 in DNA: TGTGCCAGCTCACCCCGTGGAGGGCGATTCGTAGAAAACATTCAGTACTTC.

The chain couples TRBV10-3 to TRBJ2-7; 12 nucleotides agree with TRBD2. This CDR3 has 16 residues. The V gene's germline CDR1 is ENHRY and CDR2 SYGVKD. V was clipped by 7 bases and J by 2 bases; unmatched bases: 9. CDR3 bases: TGTGCCATCAATTCAGGGACTAGCGGGTTAACCTACGAGCAGTACTTC. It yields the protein CAINSGTSGLTYEQYF.

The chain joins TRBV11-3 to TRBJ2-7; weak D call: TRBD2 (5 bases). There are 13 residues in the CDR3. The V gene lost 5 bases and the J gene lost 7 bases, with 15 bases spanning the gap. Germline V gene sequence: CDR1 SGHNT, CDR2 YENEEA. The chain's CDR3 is CASSPRGFGEQYF. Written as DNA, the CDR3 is TGTGCCAGCAGCCCACGCGGGTTCGGTGAGCAGTACTTC. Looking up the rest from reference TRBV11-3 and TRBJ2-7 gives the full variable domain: EAGVVQSPRYKIIEKKQPVAFWCNPISGHNTLYWYLQNLGQGPELLIRYENEEAVDDSQLPKDRFSAERLKGVDSTLKIQPAELGDSAVYLCASSPRGFGEQYFGPGTRLTVT.

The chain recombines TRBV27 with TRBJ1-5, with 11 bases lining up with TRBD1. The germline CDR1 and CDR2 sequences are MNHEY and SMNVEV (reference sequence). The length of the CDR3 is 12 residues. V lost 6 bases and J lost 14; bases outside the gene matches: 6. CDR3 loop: CASRRTGGIEHF. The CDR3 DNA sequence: TGTGCCAGCAGGAGGACAGGGGGCATTGAGCATTTT.

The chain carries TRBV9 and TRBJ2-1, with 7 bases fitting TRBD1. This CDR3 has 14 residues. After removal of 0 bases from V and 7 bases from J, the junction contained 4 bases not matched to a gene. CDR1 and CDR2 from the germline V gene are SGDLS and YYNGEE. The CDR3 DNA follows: TGTGCCAGCAGCGTAGGAGGGGGCAGGAATGAGCAGTTCTTC. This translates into CASSVGGGRNEQFF.

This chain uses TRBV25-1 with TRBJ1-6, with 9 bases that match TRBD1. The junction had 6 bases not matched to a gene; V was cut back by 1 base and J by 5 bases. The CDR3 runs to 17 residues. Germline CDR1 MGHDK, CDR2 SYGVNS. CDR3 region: CASSESFTGGDNSPLHF. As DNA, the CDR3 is TGTGCCAGCAGTGAATCGTTTACAGGGGGCGATAATTCACCCCTCCACTTT. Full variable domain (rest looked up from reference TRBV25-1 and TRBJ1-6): EADIYQTPRYLVIGTGKKITLECSQTMGHDKMYWYQQDPGMELHLIHYSYGVNSTEKGDLSSESTVSRIRTEHFPLTLESARPSHTSQYLCASSESFTGGDNSPLHFGNGTRLTVT.

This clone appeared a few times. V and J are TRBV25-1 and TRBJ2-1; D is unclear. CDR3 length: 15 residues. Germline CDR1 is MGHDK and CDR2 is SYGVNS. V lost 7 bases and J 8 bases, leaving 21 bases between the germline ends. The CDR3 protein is CASNTMGRNRDEQFF. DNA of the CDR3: TGTGCCAGCAATACGATGGGCCGTAACCGCGATGAGCAGTTCTTC.

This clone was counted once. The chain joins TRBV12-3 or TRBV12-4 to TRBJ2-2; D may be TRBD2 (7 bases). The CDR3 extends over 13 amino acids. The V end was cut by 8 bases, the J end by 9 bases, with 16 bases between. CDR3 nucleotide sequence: TGTGCCAGCTTCCTGACGGGGGGCCGGGAGCTGTTTTTT. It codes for CASFLTGGRELFF.

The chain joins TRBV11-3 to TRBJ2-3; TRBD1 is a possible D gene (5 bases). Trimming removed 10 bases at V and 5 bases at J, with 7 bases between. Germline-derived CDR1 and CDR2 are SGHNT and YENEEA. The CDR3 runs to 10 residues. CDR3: CATQGDTQYF. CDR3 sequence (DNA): TGTGCCACTCAGGGAGATACGCAGTATTTT.